This T cell receptor (beta chain) was captured in a study of T cell repertoires in cytomegalovirus infection. A few counts support this clonotype. Its antigen is currently unknown. TCRdb fed the reads into MiXCR, producing one record per CDR3 protein. There are roughly 730,000 distinct CDR3 sequences in the sample; roughly 36% occur only once, and around a sixth lies in the top ten. The V end lost 0 bases, the J end lost 3 bases, and 11 bases lay between the germline ends. The CDR3 runs to 15 residues. Germline V CDR1 and CDR2: MNHEY, SVGAGI. The input for sequencing was cultured PBMCs, taken from culture after CMV antigen stimulation. The clonotype originates from a human donor in good health (CMV status not recorded). Some clones in this sample may be carry-over from other donors' samples. The V call is TRBV6-5, the J call TRBJ1-1; unclear D gene. Written as DNA, the CDR3 is TGTGCCAGCAGTTACTCGATGTCGGGAGACACTGAAGCTTTCTTT. Translation: CASSYSMSGDTEAFF.